This T cell receptor beta chain was sequenced during a study of regulatory T cells in long-lasting Graves disease. The V gene lost 3 bases and the J gene lost 6 bases, with 19 bases spanning the gap. Germline loops: CDR1 SGHTA, CDR2 FQGTGA. There are 16 residues in the CDR3. This clonotype was observed a handful of times. Its specificity is unknown. Indicated time point: newly diagnosed GD, antithyroid drugs for less than 3 months. After RNA was extracted from PBMCs, the TCR library was made from it. Construction of TCR beta libraries relied on iRepertoire HTBI primers and on Arm-PCR targeting CDR3 regions. A single record per CDR3 protein comes from TCRdb applying MiXCR to the multiplex PCR reads. The table lists some 400,000 distinct CDR3 sequences, approximately 15% of them singletons, with approximately 15% in the top ten. Broader study findings: With persistent disease, TRBV28, TRBJ1-2 and TRBJ2-5 were the favored segments.

The same sample was also used in a study of T cells in Graves' hyperthyroidism and ophthalmopathy. That report notes: Peripheral blood also featured most of the thyroid clonotypes expanded above 0.001. Before onset, ophthalmopathy was predicted by the model a median 6.5 months earlier.

The chain combines TRBV7-3 with TRBJ2-3; maybe TRBD1 (6 bases). This receptor was identified in a woman aged 25 to 39 with Graves disease. The sequencing used peripheral blood mononuclear cells (PBMCs), collected at new diagnosis, from a patient treated with antithyroid drugs. CDR3 DNA sequence: TGTGCCAGCAGCTTCATTGCCTTGGGGGCCCCGGATACGCAGTATTTT. Residues: CASSFIALGAPDTQYF.